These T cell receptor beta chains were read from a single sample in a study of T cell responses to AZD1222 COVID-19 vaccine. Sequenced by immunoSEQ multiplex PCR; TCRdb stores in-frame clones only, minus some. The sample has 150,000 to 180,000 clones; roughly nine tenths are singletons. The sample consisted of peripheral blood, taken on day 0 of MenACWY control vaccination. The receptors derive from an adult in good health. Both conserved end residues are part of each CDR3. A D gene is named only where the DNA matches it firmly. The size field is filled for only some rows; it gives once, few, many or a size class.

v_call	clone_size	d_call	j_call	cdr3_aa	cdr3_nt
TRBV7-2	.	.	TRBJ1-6	CASRPGSSYNSPLHF	TGTGCCAGCCGCCCGGGGAGCTCCTATAATTCACCCCTCCACTTT
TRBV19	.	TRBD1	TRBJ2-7	CASSIGAGGEQYF	TGTGCCAGTAGTATCGGGGCAGGGGGCGAGCAGTACTTC
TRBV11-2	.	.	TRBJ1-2	CASSPGSGDYGYTF	TGTGCCAGCAGCCCCGGCAGCGGGGACTATGGCTACACCTTC
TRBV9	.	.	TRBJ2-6	CASSAQTMDANVLTF	TGTGCCAGCAGCGCCCAGACGATGGACGCCAACGTCCTGACTTTC
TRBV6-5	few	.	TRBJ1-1	CATIEGYTEAFF	TGTGCCACTATAGAAGGTTACACTGAAGCTTTCTTT
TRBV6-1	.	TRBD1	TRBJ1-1	CASSRDRGGPEAFF	TGTGCCAGCAGTAGGGACAGGGGGGGACCTGAGGCTTTCTTT
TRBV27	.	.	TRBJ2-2	CASKTSMAGELFF	TGTGCCAGCAAAACTAGTATGGCCGGGGAGCTGTTTTTT
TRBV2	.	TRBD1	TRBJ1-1	CAATVTGGRTEAFF	TGTGCCGCGACCGTAACAGGGGGGAGGACTGAAGCTTTCTTT
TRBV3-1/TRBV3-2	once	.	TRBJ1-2	CASSQVDSYGYTF	TGTGCCAGCAGCCAAGTGGACAGCTATGGCTACACCTTC
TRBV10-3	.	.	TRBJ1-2	CAISEGPHYGYTF	TGTGCCATCAGTGAGGGACCCCACTATGGCTACACCTTC
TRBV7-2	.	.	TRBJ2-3	CASSPVGVDTQYF	TGTGCCAGCAGCCCCGTAGGGGTAGATACGCAGTATTTT
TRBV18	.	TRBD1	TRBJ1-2	CASSPGTGGSGYTF	TGTGCCAGCTCACCCGGGACAGGGGGCTCTGGCTACACCTTC
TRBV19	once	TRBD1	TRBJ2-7	CASSIGQGSEQYF	TGTGCCAGTAGTATAGGACAGGGATCCGAGCAGTACTTC
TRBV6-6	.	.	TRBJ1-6	CASSLTQGGSINSYNSPLHF	TGTGCCAGCAGCCTAACCCAAGGGGGAAGCATAAACTCCTATAATTCACCCCTCCACTTT
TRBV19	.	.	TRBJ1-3	CASSIWGKPGNTIYF	TGTGCCAGTAGTATCTGGGGCAAACCTGGAAACACCATATATTTT
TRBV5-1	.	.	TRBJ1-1	CASGHGGPQEYTEAFF	TGCGCCAGCGGTCATGGGGGGCCCCAGGAGTACACTGAAGCTTTCTTT
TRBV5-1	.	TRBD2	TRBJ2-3	CASSLGASGYTDTQYF	TGCGCCAGCAGCTTGGGTGCTAGCGGGTACACAGATACGCAGTATTTT
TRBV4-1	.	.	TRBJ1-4	CASSQAIGEKLFF	TGCGCCAGCAGCCAAGCGATCGGGGAAAAACTGTTTTTT
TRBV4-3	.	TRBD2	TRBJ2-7	CASSLGSREDQEQYF	TGCGCCAGCAGCCTCGGAAGCCGGGAGGACCAGGAGCAGTACTTC
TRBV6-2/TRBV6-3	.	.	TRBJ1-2	CASSSSPKGGPGGYTF	TGTGCCAGCAGTTCCTCTCCTAAAGGGGGGCCGGGCGGCTACACCTTC
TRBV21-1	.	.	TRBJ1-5	CASSNGQGAVQPQHF	TGTGCCAGCAGCAACGGACAGGGGGCGGTCCAGCCCCAGCATTTT
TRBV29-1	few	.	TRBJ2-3	CSVKAASKADTQYF	TGCAGCGTTAAAGCGGCCAGTAAGGCAGATACGCAGTATTTT
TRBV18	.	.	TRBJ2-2	CASSPNRENTGELFF	TGTGCCAGCTCACCAAACAGGGAGAACACCGGGGAGCTGTTTTTT
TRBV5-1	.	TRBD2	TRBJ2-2	CASSLLTSADTGELFF	TGCGCCAGCAGCCTATTGACTAGCGCAGACACCGGGGAGCTGTTTTTT
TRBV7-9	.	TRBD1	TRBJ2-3	CASSSYRGSTDTQYF	TGTGCCAGCAGCTCCTACAGGGGAAGCACAGATACGCAGTATTTT
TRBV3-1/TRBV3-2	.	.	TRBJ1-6	CASSALESPLHF	TGTGCCAGCAGTGCCCTTGAATCACCCCTCCACTTT
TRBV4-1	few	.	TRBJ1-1	CASRGTLKNTEAFF	TGCGCCAGTAGGGGTACACTCAAGAACACTGAAGCTTTCTTT
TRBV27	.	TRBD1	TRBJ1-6	CASSFGQGVVSPLHF	TGTGCCAGCAGTTTCGGACAGGGAGTGGTGTCACCCCTCCACTTT
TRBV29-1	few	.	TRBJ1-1	CSVEILGGNTEAFF	TGCAGCGTTGAAATATTGGGTGGGAACACTGAAGCTTTCTTT
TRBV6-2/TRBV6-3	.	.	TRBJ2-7	CASSYSGDLSYEQYF	TGTGCCAGCAGTTACTCCGGAGACCTCTCCTACGAGCAGTACTTC
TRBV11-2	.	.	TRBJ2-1	CASRARGSSYNEQFF	TGTGCCAGCAGGGCCCGGGGGAGCTCCTACAATGAGCAGTTCTTC
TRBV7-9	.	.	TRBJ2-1	CASSPQPSYNEQFF	TGTGCCAGCAGCCCGCAACCGTCCTACAATGAGCAGTTCTTC
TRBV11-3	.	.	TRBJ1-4	CASSLDRWDSGKLFF	TGTGCCAGCAGCTTAGATCGATGGGACTCGGGAAAACTGTTTTTT
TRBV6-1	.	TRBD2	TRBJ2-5	CASSEGASGGGETQYF	TGTGCCAGCAGTGAAGGGGCTAGCGGGGGTGGGGAGACCCAGTACTTC
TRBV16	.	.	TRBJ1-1	CASSRSGTEAFF	TGTGCCAGCAGCCGTAGTGGAACTGAAGCTTTCTTT
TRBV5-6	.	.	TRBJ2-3	CASSGPVTDTQYF	TGTGCCAGCAGCGGGCCAGTCACAGATACGCAGTATTTT
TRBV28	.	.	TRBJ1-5	CASSFEELNQPQHF	TGTGCCAGCAGTTTCGAGGAACTTAATCAGCCCCAGCATTTT
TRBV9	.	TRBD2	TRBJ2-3	CASSATLLAGGPGDTQYF	TGTGCCAGCAGCGCCACCCTCCTAGCGGGGGGGCCGGGAGATACGCAGTATTTT
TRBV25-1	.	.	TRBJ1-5	CASSGQGSQPQHF	TGTGCCAGCAGCGGCCAGGGGTCCCAGCCCCAGCATTTT
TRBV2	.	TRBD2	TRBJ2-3	CASKTSGSSDTQYF	TGTGCCAGCAAGACTAGCGGGAGCTCAGATACGCAGTATTTT
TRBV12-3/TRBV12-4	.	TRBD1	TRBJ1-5	CASRGQVDQPQHF	TGTGCCAGCAGGGGACAGGTTGACCAGCCCCAGCATTTT
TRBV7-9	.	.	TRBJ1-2	CASSLQSGTPRLTF	TGTGCCAGCAGCTTACAAAGTGGGACGCCCCGACTCACCTTC
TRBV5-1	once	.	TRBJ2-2	CASSLDGQYTGELFF	TGCGCCAGCAGCTTGGACGGACAGTACACCGGGGAGCTGTTTTTT
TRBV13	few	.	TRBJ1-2	CASSRKGPATF	TGTGCCAGCAGCCGCAAAGGGCCAGCAACCTTC
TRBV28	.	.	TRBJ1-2	CASSHLRGGYTF	TGTGCCAGCAGTCACCTTAGGGGGGGCTACACCTTC
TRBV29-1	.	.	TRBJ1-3	CSVGGGIDSGNTIYF	TGCAGCGTTGGAGGAGGAATTGACTCTGGAAACACCATATATTTT
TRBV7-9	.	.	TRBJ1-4	CASSPPQVEKLFF	TGTGCCAGCAGCCCTCCCCAAGTCGAAAAACTGTTTTTT
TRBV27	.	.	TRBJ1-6	CASSKPQGLANSPLHF	TGTGCCAGCAGTAAACCCCAGGGCTTGGCGAATTCACCCCTCCACTTT
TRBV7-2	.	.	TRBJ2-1	CASSLGSSYNEQFF	TGTGCCAGCAGCTTAGGGAGTTCCTACAATGAGCAGTTCTTC